This T cell receptor (beta chain) was obtained from a study of CD4 T cells in relation to SARS-CoV-2 and coronaviruses. Deep TCR-beta sequencing used DNA from uncultured naive and memory CD4+ T cells. The repertoire was sequenced with immunoSEQ multiplex PCR; TCRdb's copy has only in-frame clones and lacks some. This repertoire shows 50,000 to 70,000 clones, about 92% found once; its top ten account for approximately 0.4%. The CDR3 runs to 19 residues. CDR1 and CDR2 from the germline V gene are LGHDT and YNNKEL (reference sequence). V was pared by 4 bases and J by 6 bases, with 25 bases between. Study conclusions and caveats: Each donor contributed either pre-pandemic or post-infection samples, not both. Roughly 69% of donors had memory CD4+ clonotypes crossrecognizing SARS-CoV-2 and common cold coronavirus spike.

For this clone: What it binds is unknown.

The chain is built from TRBV3-1 (or the pseudogene TRBV3-2) and TRBJ2-6; TRBD1 or TRBD2 may be the D gene (7 bases each). The sample was naive CD4+ T cells from PBMCs. Indicated subset: naive CD4+ T cells isolated by negative enrichment. The clonotype originates from an adult with COVID-19. CDR3 sequence: CASSLRRQGLSDKANVLTF. The CDR3 DNA is TGTGCCAGCAGCCTTAGACGACAGGGACTAAGTGATAAGGCCAACGTCCTGACTTTC.